These 22 T cell receptor beta chains were all obtained from the same sample, sequenced in a study of cytomegalovirus exposure and HLA in healthy donors. Sequencing was performed with immunoSEQ multiplex PCR; in TCRdb, only in-frame clones are kept and a portion is missing. Counted here are 60,000 to 70,000 clones, roughly 92% occurring once; the ten biggest clones make up about 5%. The sample consisted of PBMCs. All receptors derive from a man between 18 and 29 years old in good health and CMV-seropositive.

This chain joins TRBV28 and TRBJ1-1, with TRBD1 as a possible D gene (6 bases). The CDR3 contains 14 residues. Trimming stripped 4 bases from V and 3 bases from J, with 12 bases between. The germline V gene encodes CDR1 MDHEN and CDR2 SYDVKM. In DNA form, the CDR3 reads TGTGCCAGCAGTTCACAGGGTCGGTACACTGAAGCTTTCTTT. Translating it yields CASSSQGRYTEAFF.

The J gene is TRBJ2-7, the V gene TRBV28; 8 bases are a match to TRBD1. CDR1 is MDHEN and CDR2 is SYDVKM in the germline V gene. The V segment lost 6 bases and the J segment 7 bases; nucleotides outside the gene matches: 14. The CDR3 spans 15 residues. This CDR3 is CASRGAGQGIREQYF. The CDR3 coding sequence is TGTGCCAGCAGGGGGGCAGGACAGGGAATACGGGAGCAGTACTTC.

The chain links TRBV27 to TRBJ2-3; 15 bases match TRBD2. V was clipped by 0 bases and J by 5 bases; unmatched bases: 0. Germline V CDR1 and CDR2: MNHEY, SMNVEV (reference sequence). The CDR3 sequence is 16 residues long. As DNA, the CDR3 is TGTGCCAGCAGTTTATCGGGACTAGCGGGAGGAGATACGCAGTATTTT. The encoded protein is CASSLSGLAGGDTQYF.

The chain joins TRBV4-2 to TRBJ2-1; 8 positions agree with TRBD1. The ends lost 1 base at V and 10 bases at J; junction bases unmatched: 6. Germline CDR1 and CDR2: LGHNA and YNFKEQ. The CDR3 sequence is 14 residues long. The CDR3 DNA reads as TGTGCCAGCAGCCAAGGCCAGGGGGCGTACGAGCAGTTCTTC. Protein: CASSQGQGAYEQFF.

This chain joins TRBV5-4 and TRBJ1-1, with D unresolved. Trimming took 4 bases from V and 8 from J, leaving 21 bases between them. Germline CDR1 and CDR2: SGHNT and YYREEE (reference sequence). This CDR3 comprises 15 residues. CDR3 bases: TGTGCCAGCAGCCCCGACCCGGGTACCTTTTCAGAAGCTTTCTTT. Residues: CASSPDPGTFSEAFF.

V is TRBV5-5 and J is TRBJ1-5, with 8 positions matching TRBD1. The CDR3 spans 15 residues. Losses at the gene ends were 2 bases for V and 4 bases for J; bases not matched to a gene: 5. Germline V gene data show CDR1 as SGHKS and CDR2 as YYEKEE (reference sequence). This CDR3 is CASSLVTGENQPQHF. CDR3 DNA sequence: TGTGCCAGCAGCTTAGTGACAGGGGAAAATCAGCCCCAGCATTTT.

The J gene is TRBJ1-1, the V gene TRBV25-1; 7 bases are shared with TRBD1. The CDR3 runs to 13 residues. Germline CDR1 and CDR2: MGHDK and SYGVNS. The ends lost 5 bases at V and 3 bases at J; junction bases unmatched: 3. The CDR3 nucleotides read TGTGCCAGCAGTTGGGACAGATACACTGAAGCTTTCTTT. Residues: CASSWDRYTEAFF.

The chain couples TRBV27 to TRBJ1-5, with 9 bases identical to TRBD1. Germline assignment: CDR1 MNHEY and CDR2 SMNVEV (reference sequence). After removal of 1 base from V and 6 bases from J, the junction contained 4 bases not matched to a gene. The CDR3 spans 15 residues. This CDR3 reads CASSLWATGGQPQHF. DNA for the CDR3: TGTGCCAGCAGTTTATGGGCGACAGGGGGTCAGCCCCAGCATTTT.

The chain is built from TRBV9 and TRBJ2-1; 8 bases map to TRBD2. The V and J ends lost 0 bases and 0 bases, in that order; junction bases with no gene match: 8. The CDR3 is made up of 18 amino acids. Germline V CDR1 and CDR2: SGDLS, YYNGEE. Here the CDR3 reads CASSVAVLAVYSYNEQFF. Here the CDR3 DNA reads TGTGCCAGCAGCGTAGCTGTACTAGCGGTGTACTCCTACAATGAGCAGTTCTTC.

V usage is TRBV5-6 and J usage is TRBJ2-5; 11 nucleotides line up with TRBD2. CDR3 length: 13 amino acids. Germline CDR1 and CDR2: SGHDT and YYEEEE. The trim removed 6 bases at V and 5 bases at J, leaving 3 bases unmatched. The CDR3 DNA is TGTGCCAGCATTCCTAGCGGGAGGGAGACCCAGTACTTC. It translates to CASIPSGRETQYF. The whole variable domain, remainder taken from reference TRBV5-6 and TRBJ2-5, is DAGVTQSPTHLIKTRGQQVTLRCSPKSGHDTVSWYQQALGQGPQFIFQYYEEEERQRGNFPDRFSGHQFPNYSSELNVNALLLGDSALYLCASIPSGRETQYFGPGTRLLVL.

This chain joins TRBV7-8 and TRBJ1-5; TRBD1 agrees at 9 bases. V lost 2 bases and J lost 4; bases outside the gene matches: 12. Per the germline V gene, CDR1 is SGHVS and CDR2 is FQNEAQ. This CDR3 comprises 18 residues. The DNA for the CDR3 is TGTGCCAGCAGCTTATCAGAACCGGGACAGGGAGGGAATCAGCCCCAGCATTTT. It yields the protein CASSLSEPGQGGNQPQHF.

The chain combines TRBV6-5 with TRBJ1-1, with a weak D call TRBD1 (6 bases). Germline-derived CDR1 and CDR2 are MNHEY and SVGAGI. V was trimmed by 8 bases and J by 1 base, leaving 17 bases between them. The CDR3 sequence is 15 residues long. DNA for the CDR3: TGTGCCAGCCGAACTATCGAGACAGGGAACACTGAAGCTTTCTTT. It codes for CASRTIETGNTEAFF.

The gene calls are TRBV6-5 and TRBJ2-7; possible D gene TRBD2, 5 bases. This CDR3 has 13 residues. V dropped 5 bases and J dropped 6 bases, with 14 bases sitting between them. CDR1 is MNHEY and CDR2 is SVGAGI in the germline V gene. This chain's CDR3 is CASSPEASREQYF. CDR3 nucleotides: TGTGCCAGCAGTCCCGAGGCTAGCCGCGAGCAGTACTTC.

V usage is TRBV9 and J usage is TRBJ2-7; 10 bases are a match to TRBD1. The germline V gene has CDR1 SGDLS and CDR2 YYNGEE. The CDR3 totals 16 residues. The J segment lost 2 bases and the V segment lost 0 bases, leaving 5 bases of the junction unmatched. CDR3 region: CASSVAGTGVPYEQYF. In DNA form, the CDR3 reads TGTGCCAGCAGCGTAGCCGGGACAGGGGTACCCTACGAGCAGTACTTC.

The J gene is TRBJ2-7, the V gene TRBV5-6, with 10 nucleotides matching TRBD1. The CDR3 covers 15 residues. With 4 bases clipped from V and 4 bases from J, the junction kept 8 bases outside the gene matches. Germline loops: CDR1 SGHDT, CDR2 YYEEEE. The CDR3 DNA sequence: TGTGCCAGCAGCCCGGGACAGGGGAGGAGATACGAGCAGTACTTC. Translation: CASSPGQGRRYEQYF.

As DNA, the CDR3 is TGCGCCAGCAGTAAACAGGGCACCGGGGAGCTGTTTTTT. As protein: CASSKQGTGELFF. The chain links TRBV10-1 to TRBJ2-2; D is possibly TRBD1 (6 bases). This CDR3 has 13 residues. Germline CDR1 and CDR2: WNHNN and SYGVQD (reference sequence). Trimming left V 5 bases short and J 4 bases short, with 8 bases between.

V usage is TRBV6-6 and J usage is TRBJ2-7, with 7 bases that match TRBD1. After removal of 5 bases from V and 4 bases from J, the junction contained 14 bases not matched to a gene. CDR3 length equals 16 residues. The germline CDR1 and CDR2 sequences are MNHNY and SVGAGI (reference sequence). CDR3 sequence reads: CASSQSSSDRPYEQYF. The CDR3 coding sequence is TGTGCCAGCAGTCAGTCTAGCTCGGACAGGCCATACGAGCAGTACTTC.

This chain links TRBV5-1 with TRBJ2-3; possibly TRBD1 for D (6 bases). From germline, CDR1 is SGHRS and CDR2 YFSETQ. CDR3 length equals 14 residues. Deletions cut 4 bases from V and 2 bases from J, with 11 bases between. This chain's CDR3 is CASSTGQYTDTQYF. The CDR3 DNA reads as TGCGCCAGCAGCACCGGACAGTACACAGATACGCAGTATTTT.

V usage is TRBV4-1 and J usage is TRBJ2-7; 9 bases are a match to TRBD2. CDR3 length: 17 amino acids. Germline lookup yields CDR1 MGHRA and CDR2 YSYEKL. Losses at the gene ends were 0 bases for V and 3 bases for J; bases not matched to a gene: 9. The CDR3 nucleotides are TGCGCCAGCAGCCAAGATCGGCGGGCTAGCGGGATCTACGAGCAGTACTTC. As protein: CASSQDRRASGIYEQYF.

About this clone: Other nucleotide sequences from this sample produce the same CDR3. The chain uses TRBV9 and TRBJ2-7; TRBD2 aligns across 10 bases. Trimming at V came to 0 bases and at J to 2 bases, leaving 2 bases not matched to a gene. CDR3 size: 15 residues. CDR1 SGDLS and CDR2 YYNGEE come from the germline V gene. CDR3 nucleotide sequence: TGTGCCAGCAGCGTAGGACTAGCGGGCACCTACGAGCAGTACTTC. Its translation is CASSVGLAGTYEQYF.

The gene calls are TRBV10-3 and TRBJ2-7; the D gene is possibly TRBD1 (8 bases). The CDR3 sequence is 15 residues long. Germline lookup yields CDR1 ENHRY and CDR2 SYGVKD. The germline V and J ends were trimmed by 4 bases and 1 base, with 14 bases remaining between them. The CDR3 sequence: CAISGTGTTSYEQYF. CDR3 sequence (DNA): TGTGCCATCAGTGGGACAGGGACTACATCCTACGAGCAGTACTTC.

This rearrangement joins TRBV4-1 to TRBJ1-2; 7 bases line up with TRBD1. Germline values: CDR1 MGHRA, CDR2 YSYEKL. V shed 7 bases and J 2 bases; nucleotides not matched to a gene: 10. The CDR3 has 15 amino acids. The CDR3 loop reads CASTRQGATNYGYTF. CDR3 DNA sequence: TGCGCCAGCACCCGACAGGGCGCCACCAACTATGGCTACACCTTC.